The clone carrying this T cell receptor beta chain came up many times. Its antigen is unknown. The CDR3 contains 13 residues. CDR1 and CDR2 from the germline V gene are MDHEN and SYDVKM. This entry is derived from a study of CD8 T cells in ankylosing spondylitis. General study findings and limits: Clones tied to disease were said to be significantly enriched in matched ankylosing spondylitis synovial fluid.

Each CDR3 protein is one row after TCRdb ran MiXCR on the 5' RACE reads. This sample has 200,000 to 250,000 distinct CDR3 sequences, with under 12% found just once. The V call is TRBV28, the J call TRBJ2-1; 7 bases are a match to TRBD2. The TCR sequence derives from a male donor with ankylosing spondylitis or in good health (not recorded which). The sequenced sample was blood, either unsorted or a sorted T cell fraction (not recorded which). CDR3 sequence: CGAGTISYNEQFF. Written as DNA, the CDR3 is TGTGGGGCCGGGACTATCTCCTACAATGAGCAGTTCTTC.